The clone carrying this TCR beta chain has just a few counts. The data derive from a study of blood T cells in healthy people across ages. CDR3 length: 12 residues. V lost 5 bases and J lost 12; bases outside the gene matches: 7. A sample-barcoded 5' primer and a J-beta primer mix were used in a second PCR of about 7 to 11 cycles. TCRdb called the 5' RACE reads again in MiXCR, with one record for every CDR3 protein. The table has about 720,000 distinct CDR3 sequences, 20% to 25% seen once. These data were also reused for a study on T cells of mothers and their children.

The rearrangement uses TRBV12-3 or TRBV12-4 and TRBJ1-2, with TRBD1 identical over 9 bases. This sequence originates from a boy younger than 18 in good health. Sequenced: blood. The CDR3 reads CASSPGQGDNTF. The CDR3 nucleotides read TGTGCCAGCAGTCCGGGACAGGGAGATAACACCTTC.